The 2 T cell receptor beta chains presented below share a single source sample, sequenced in a study of cytomegalovirus exposure and HLA in healthy donors. The protocol was immunoSEQ multiplex PCR, while the TCRdb copy is restricted to in-frame clones and leaves out a portion. Among 68,000 or so clones listed, around 92% were seen once. The sample taken for sequencing was PBMCs. The receptors come from a woman between 18 and 30 years old in good health and CMV-seronegative.

V and J are TRBV27 and TRBJ2-3; the D gene is possibly TRBD1 (5 bases). The CDR3 runs 16 residues. Trimming left V 0 bases short and J 1 base short, with 11 bases between. The germline V gene encodes CDR1 MNHEY and CDR2 SMNVEV (reference sequence). CDR3 coding DNA: TGTGCCAGCAGTTTATCCCCGCGCAGGGGCACAGATACGCAGTATTTT. It codes for CASSLSPRRGTDTQYF.

The chain uses TRBV9 and TRBJ1-1, with TRBD1 matching 7 bases. Germline loops: CDR1 SGDLS, CDR2 YYNGEE. This CDR3 has 15 amino acids. Losses at the gene ends were 3 bases for V and 3 bases for J; bases not matched to a gene: 8. CDR3 nucleotides: TGTGCCAGCAGCGCAATACAGGGGAAGGACACTGAAGCTTTCTTT. Translated: CASSAIQGKDTEAFF. Together with reference TRBV9 and TRBJ1-1, the CDR3 gives the full variable domain: DSGVTQTPKHLITATGQRVTLRCSPRSGDLSVYWYQQSLDQGLQFLIQYYNGEERAKGNILERFSAQQFPDLHSELNLSSLELGDSALYFCASSAIQGKDTEAFFGQGTRLTVV.